The rows below give T cell receptor beta chains drawn from one sample of a study of blood T cells in healthy people across ages. TCRdb used MiXCR to reprocess the 5' RACE reads, holding one entry per CDR3 protein. The sample has about 780,000 distinct CDR3 sequences, about 42% seen once. Source material: blood. All receptors derive from a man older than 75 in good health. The CDR3 runs from the conserved cysteine through the conserved F or W. The D gene is left open where the match is weak. Not every row has a clone size; where given, it reads once, few, many or a size class.

TRBJ2-4	TRBD2	.	TRBV6-1	CASSGLAGGLLAKNIQYF	TGTGCCAGCAGTGGACTAGCGGGAGGATTACTAGCCAAAAACATTCAGTACTTC
TRBJ2-7	TRBD1	.	TRBV27	CATQARGQGSFEQYF	TGTGCCACCCAGGCCCGCGGACAGGGATCCTTCGAGCAGTACTTC
TRBJ2-2	.	.	TRBV6-1	CASRTGTNTGELFF	TGTGCCAGCAGGACTGGGACAAACACCGGGGAGCTGTTTTTT
TRBJ2-1	.	.	TRBV7-3	CASSRDGRYNEQFF	TGTGCCAGCAGCCGGGACGGGAGATACAATGAGCAGTTCTTC
TRBJ1-1	.	.	TRBV9	CASNVAGTLGTEAFF	TGTGCCAGCAACGTAGCGGGGACTCTGGGGACTGAAGCTTTCTTT
TRBJ2-7	TRBD1	once	TRBV12-3/TRBV12-4	CASSHLRDRGYEQYF	TGTGCCAGCAGTCACCTCCGGGACAGGGGCTACGAGCAGTACTTC
TRBJ2-6	.	.	TRBV7-2	CASSQSGALSSGANVLTF	TGTGCCAGCAGCCAATCGGGGGCCCTCAGCTCTGGGGCCAACGTCCTGACTTTC
TRBJ2-1	TRBD2	few	TRBV4-3	CASSQGVAGGQVEQFF	TGCGCCAGCAGCCAAGGAGTAGCGGGAGGGCAGGTTGAGCAGTTCTTC
TRBJ2-1	.	.	TRBV29-1	CSVQRYLSYNEQFF	TGCAGCGTTCAGCGGTACCTCTCCTACAATGAGCAGTTCTTC
TRBJ2-7	TRBD2	few	TRBV20-1	CSAYRGLAGFLGEQYF	TGCAGTGCCTATCGGGGCCTAGCGGGATTCCTCGGGGAGCAGTACTTC
TRBJ2-3	TRBD2	many	TRBV29-1	CSVRGKRREGTDTQYF	TGCAGCGTTAGAGGGAAGAGACGGGAGGGTACAGATACGCAGTATTTT
TRBJ1-2	.	few	TRBV15	CATSRDVGPQGGYTF	TGTGCCACCAGCAGAGACGTGGGACCCCAAGGGGGCTACACCTTC
TRBJ2-7	.	.	TRBV7-6	CASSLRGSEQYF	TGTGCCAGCAGCTTGAGGGGGAGCGAGCAGTACTTC
TRBJ2-7	TRBD1	.	TRBV6-2/TRBV6-3	CASSSNRGTGALVEQYF	TGTGCCAGCAGTTCCAACCGTGGGACAGGGGCCCTAGTTGAGCAGTACTTC
TRBJ2-1	.	few	TRBV5-1	CASSRGTGYYNEQFF	TGCGCCAGCAGCCGAGGCACGGGATACTACAATGAGCAGTTCTTC
TRBJ1-1	.	once	TRBV20-1	CSTTPQKDRVKPEAFF	TGCAGTACTACGCCACAGAAAGACAGAGTTAAACCTGAAGCTTTCTTT
TRBJ2-1	.	.	TRBV2	CASRTSTVLYNEQFF	TGTGCCAGCAGAACCTCGACAGTCCTCTACAATGAGCAGTTCTTC
TRBJ2-5	TRBD2	.	TRBV12-3/TRBV12-4	CASSFGGRAFQETQYF	TGTGCCAGCAGTTTCGGTGGGAGGGCCTTCCAAGAGACCCAGTACTTC
TRBJ2-5	.	.	TRBV7-2	CASSLAAGHNEQYF	TGTGCCAGCAGCTTAGCAGCGGGACACAATGAGCAGTACTTC
TRBJ2-1	TRBD2	few	TRBV7-2	CASRGGTSGRSNEQFF	TGTGCCAGCAGAGGGGGTACTAGCGGGAGGTCTAATGAGCAGTTCTTC
TRBJ2-5	.	many	TRBV12-3/TRBV12-4	CASSFRETQYF	TGTGCCAGCAGCTTTAGAGAGACCCAGTACTTC
TRBJ2-1	.	.	TRBV12-3/TRBV12-4	CASSFVPARRNEQFF	TGTGCCAGCAGTTTTGTCCCGGCCAGACGCAATGAGCAGTTCTTC
TRBJ2-7	TRBD1	few	TRBV28	CASRWTGRNPYEQYF	TGTGCCAGCAGATGGACAGGGAGGAATCCATACGAGCAGTACTTC
TRBJ2-7	TRBD2	.	TRBV5-1	CASSPDRGGTYEQYF	TGCGCCAGCAGCCCTGACCGGGGGGGAACCTACGAGCAGTACTTC
TRBJ1-2	TRBD1	few	TRBV27	CASSFTGQLNGYTF	TGTGCCAGCAGTTTCACGGGACAGCTCAATGGCTACACCTTC
TRBJ2-1	.	many	TRBV20-1	CSAPSGWDNEQFF	TGCAGTGCTCCATCTGGCTGGGACAATGAGCAGTTCTTC
TRBJ1-2	.	.	TRBV25-1	CAPPHKGRGGYTF	TGTGCCCCTCCCCACAAGGGCAGGGGCGGCTACACCTTC
TRBJ2-1	.	few	TRBV29-1	CSVVASRDEQFF	TGCAGCGTTGTAGCTAGTCGGGATGAGCAGTTCTTC
TRBJ2-5	.	.	TRBV29-1	CSVNGIGETQYF	TGCAGCGTTAACGGGATAGGGGAGACCCAGTACTTC
TRBJ2-2	.	.	TRBV4-1	CASSQSGSNTGELFF	TGCGCCAGCAGCCAGAGCGGGTCGAACACCGGGGAGCTGTTTTTT
TRBJ2-3	.	once	TRBV20-1	CSASTFGARTETQYF	TGCAGTGCTAGCACTTTCGGGGCAAGGACAGAGACGCAGTATTTT
TRBJ2-7	TRBD2	few	TRBV14	CASSLRLAGNYEQYF	TGTGCCAGCAGCCTTAGGCTAGCGGGAAACTACGAGCAGTACTTC
TRBJ1-5	.	.	TRBV12-3/TRBV12-4	CAGSHYGNQPQHF	TGTGCCGGCAGTCACTATGGGAATCAGCCCCAGCATTTT
TRBJ2-2	TRBD2	once	TRBV20-1	CSAAATTSAITGELFF	TGCAGTGCTGCGGCAACGACTAGCGCGATCACCGGGGAGCTGTTTTTT
TRBJ2-1	.	.	TRBV21-1	CASSKTGTSGTNEQFF	TGTGCCAGCAGCAAAACGGGGACTAGCGGGACAAATGAGCAGTTCTTC
TRBJ1-1	.	.	TRBV4-2	CASSHRRGQRTQNTEAFF	TGTGCCAGCAGCCACCGTAGGGGACAACGGACCCAAAACACTGAAGCTTTCTTT
TRBJ1-2	.	few	TRBV28	CASSPRPRGVGYTF	TGTGCCAGCAGTCCAAGGCCAAGGGGCGTAGGCTACACCTTC
TRBJ2-7	.	.	TRBV29-1	CSVEGGADYEQYF	TGCAGCGTTGAAGGGGGGGCGGATTACGAGCAGTACTTC
TRBJ2-5	.	.	TRBV25-1	CASSDIRAREETQYF	TGTGCCAGCAGTGATATTAGGGCCCGGGAAGAGACCCAGTACTTC
TRBJ2-5	TRBD1	.	TRBV29-1	CSGIGQGLQTQYF	TGCAGCGGGATCGGACAGGGTTTACAGACCCAGTACTTC
TRBJ2-7	.	.	TRBV12-3/TRBV12-4	CASAKGWGGGYEQYF	TGTGCCAGCGCTAAGGGGTGGGGAGGAGGTTACGAGCAGTACTTC
TRBJ2-5	.	.	TRBV7-7	CASSLVYGLQETQYF	TGTGCCAGCAGCTTAGTTTACGGACTTCAAGAGACCCAGTACTTC
TRBJ2-1	TRBD2	.	TRBV20-1	CSAKAGGYNEQFF	TGCAGTGCGAAAGCGGGAGGGTACAATGAGCAGTTCTTC
TRBJ2-7	.	many	TRBV9	CASSPRGAYNEQYF	TGTGCCAGCAGCCCTCGGGGAGCCTACAATGAGCAGTACTTC
TRBJ2-3	TRBD2	.	TRBV10-3	CAISGVSGGGTDTQYF	TGTGCCATCAGTGGGGTTAGCGGGGGCGGTACAGATACGCAGTATTTT
TRBJ2-7	.	.	TRBV4-1	CASSQGGPSEEQYF	TGCGCCAGCAGCCAAGGAGGCCCCTCTGAGGAGCAGTACTTC